This TCR beta chain was captured by sequencing in a study of blood T cell repertoires in COVID-19 (dated by TCRdb to 2020 to 2021). Study-level background: Collaborator samples came from the United States, Italy and Spain and covered acute and convalescent phases of COVID-19. The material from the prospective study consisted of cDNA or gDNA derived from T cells, B-cell-depleted T cells, or PBMCs. The dataset comprised deeply sampled blood TCRbeta repertoires from subjects exposed to, actively infected with, or recovered from COVID-19. A freely available public database, intended as a resource for researchers studying the immune response to SARS-CoV-2, is where the repertoires were released. The samples were drawn from two sources: the first 160 participants of the ongoing ImmuneRACE study, and 1,000 to 1,500 subjects contributed by 6 global collaborators. The sample metadata nearly always contained a de-identified subject ID, COVID-19 status, age in years and sex. Where HLA class I and class II types were available, the types were taken from metadata supplied by the sample provider, not from assay-based typing. The investigation overall reported the following: The amount of clinical and demographic metadata varied by source and participant and was provided uncurated.

The immunoSEQ Assay, a bias-controlled multiplex PCR, was used to amplify TCRbeta CDR3 regions from genomic DNA. The study's own analysis went as follows. Within the assay, amplification of reference gene primers was used to estimate how many nucleated cells each sample contained. Sequence reads were collapsed and filtered to measure the absolute abundance of every unique TCRbeta CDR3 rearrangement. Productive Simpson clonality was computed per sample as the square root of Simpson's diversity index over productive rearrangements. The clones in this table, taken by TCRdb from immuneACCESS, are in-frame only. Not every clone is retained; where verified, under half of the shortfall comes from an unresolved V gene, and the cause of the rest is unknown. For V, J and clone size, that table is used; D and trimming come from the DNA. The sample table records approximately 290,000 clones; around 85% of these occur just once. 0.7% to 0.9% of the sample rests with the top ten.

On this clone itself: The antigen it recognizes is unknown. No much larger clonotype is one base removed from it; base qualities were not supplied.

Relative to germline, V is missing 2 bases and J is missing 5 bases, with 1 base of the junction outside any gene match. Spanning cysteine to phenylalanine, the CDR3 consists of 14 amino acids. Of all the DNA, just the CDR3 is kept, 42 bases in frame from base 1. CDR1 and CDR2 (SGHAT, FQNNGV) derive from the germline V gene. In Seattle, one collaborating source enrolled patients while the infection was active and tracked those patients longitudinally over the course of disease. The collaborating institutions used their own protocols to collect whole blood in K2EDTA tubes. For TCRbeta analysis, collaborators shipped samples as frozen whole blood, isolated PBMCs, or DNA extracted from either of those sample types.

This chain joins TRBV11-2 to TRBJ2-5, and 11 bases in between align with TRBD2. The sample consisted of peripheral blood. The source is a human donor with COVID-19, enrolled during active disease. The donor label of this sample is uncertain. The DNA sequence is as follows: TGTGCCAGCAGCTTACTAGCGGGAGGCGAGACCCAGTACTTC. This is translated as CASSLLAGGETQYF. When the CDR3 is completed using the reference TRBV11-2 and TRBJ2-5 genes on either side, the full variable domain is EAGVAQSPRYKIIEKRQSVAFWCNPISGHATLYWYQQILGQGPKLLIQFQNNGVVDDSQLPKDRFSAERLKGVDSTLKIQPAKLEDSAVYLCASSLLAGGETQYFGPGTRLLVL.